What follows is one T cell receptor (beta chain) and its context. This clonotype was picked up one time. Its target antigen remains unknown. It has no much larger one-base neighbor in the sample; base qualities were not kept. The library was made by PCR. For sequencing, an Illumina HiSeq 2500 was employed. Molecular barcoding was employed in the preparation of TCR libraries, with unique molecular identifiers being used to normalize TCRbeta repertoire quantification. In-frame beta chains were kept once TCRdb had trimmed the public reads at Q25 with fastp and called clones with MiXCR. CDR3 protein sequences are deduplicated, and each keeps its most common genes and DNA. The sample yields about 250,000 distinct CDR3 sequences; roughly a quarter were counted once. Jointly, the top ten make up about 5% of the sample. The data stem from a study of T-cell reconstitution after alpha-beta-depleted transplantation in children (dated by TCRdb to the mid-2010s). Looking at the study overall: T-cell immune reconstitution after TCRalphabeta/CD19-depleted allogeneic hematopoietic cell transplantation in children was quantitatively tracked in the study by means of TCR repertoire profiling.

Measured from the cysteine to the phenylalanine, the CDR3 is 15 residues long. The DNA shown is the 45-base CDR3, in frame from base 1. Trimming costs V 5 bases and J 2 bases, and their ends lie 14 bases apart. CDR1 and CDR2, looked up from the germline V gene, are SGHAT and FQNNGV. The sample's treatment or condition label, decoded: allogeneic hematopoietic cell transplantation with graft depleted of TCRalphabeta T cells and CD19 B cells. Transplant recipients were children who received TCRalphabeta/CD19-depleted allogeneic hematopoietic cell grafts. What the research found in general, with its limitations: Hyperexpanded clone frequencies declined over subsequent months; after one year, T-cell counts and TCRbeta diversity were mostly attributed to newly produced T cells. Apparently early alphabetaT-cell count recovery about two months after transplant reportedly relied on only several hundred rapidly expanded clones derived from non-depleted graft cells. In some patients, the high TCRbeta diversity seen at day 60 was put down to recipient T cells and intrathymic progenitors that had survived conditioning.

This sequence originates from a female patient aged 2-9 years who had a stem cell transplant for congenital amegakaryocytic thrombocytopenia, so the T cells may come from the graft donor. The rearranged chain carries TRBV11-2 and TRBJ2-3; a tentative D call is TRBD1 (6 bases match). The sample in question was PBMCs, mostly from graft donor cells, obtained 360 days after TCRalphabeta/CD19-depleted stem cell transplant. The CDR3 protein is CASSQQDRYTDTQYF. The nucleotides read TGTGCCAGCAGCCAGCAGGACAGATACACAGATACGCAGTATTTT. Extended through the reference TRBV11-2 and TRBJ2-3 proteins, this CDR3 yields the full variable domain: EAGVAQSPRYKIIEKRQSVAFWCNPISGHATLYWYQQILGQGPKLLIQFQNNGVVDDSQLPKDRFSAERLKGVDSTLKIQPAKLEDSAVYLCASSQQDRYTDTQYFGPGTRLTVL.